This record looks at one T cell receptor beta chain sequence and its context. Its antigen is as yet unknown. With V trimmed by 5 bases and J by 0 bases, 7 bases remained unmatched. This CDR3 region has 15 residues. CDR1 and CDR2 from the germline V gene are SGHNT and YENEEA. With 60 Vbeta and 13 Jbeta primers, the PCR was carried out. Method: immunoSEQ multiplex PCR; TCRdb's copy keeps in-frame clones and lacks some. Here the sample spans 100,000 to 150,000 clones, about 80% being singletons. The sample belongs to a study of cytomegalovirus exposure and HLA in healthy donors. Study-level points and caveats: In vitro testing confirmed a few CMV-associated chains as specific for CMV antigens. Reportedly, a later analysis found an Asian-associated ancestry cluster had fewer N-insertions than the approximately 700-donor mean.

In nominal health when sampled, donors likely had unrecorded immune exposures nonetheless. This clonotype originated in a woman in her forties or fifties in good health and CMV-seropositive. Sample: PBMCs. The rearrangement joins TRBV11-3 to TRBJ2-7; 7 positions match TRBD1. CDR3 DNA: TGTGCCAGCAGCCTCGGGACAGTGAGCTCCTACGAGCAGTACTTC. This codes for CASSLGTVSSYEQYF.